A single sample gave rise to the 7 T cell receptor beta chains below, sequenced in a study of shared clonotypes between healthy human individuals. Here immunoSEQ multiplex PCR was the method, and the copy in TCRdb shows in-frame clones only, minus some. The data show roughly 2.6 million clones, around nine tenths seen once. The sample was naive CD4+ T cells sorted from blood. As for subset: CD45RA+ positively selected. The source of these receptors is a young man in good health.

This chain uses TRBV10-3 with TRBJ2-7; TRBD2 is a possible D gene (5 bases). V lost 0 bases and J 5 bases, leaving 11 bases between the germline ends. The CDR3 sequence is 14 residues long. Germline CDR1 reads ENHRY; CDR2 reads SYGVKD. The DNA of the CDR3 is TGTGCCATCAGTGAGTCGCTAGCTGCCAACGAGCAGTACTTC. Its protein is CAISESLAANEQYF.

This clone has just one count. The CDR3 region has the DNA TGTGCCAGCGGGACACCCGAGAACCCCTACAATGAGCAGTTCTTC. This encodes CASGTPENPYNEQFF. J is TRBJ2-1 and V is TRBV2; D perhaps matches TRBD1 (6 bases). This CDR3 is 15 amino acids long. The ends were cut back, 8 bases at V and 2 bases at J, with 16 bases in the middle. The V gene's germline CDR1 is SNHLY and CDR2 FYNNEI.

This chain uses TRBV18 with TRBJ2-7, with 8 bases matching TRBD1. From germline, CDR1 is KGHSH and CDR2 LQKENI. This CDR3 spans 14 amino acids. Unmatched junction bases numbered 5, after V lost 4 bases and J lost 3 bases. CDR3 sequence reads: CASSRGTGYYEQYF. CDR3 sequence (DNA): TGTGCCAGCTCACGGGGGACAGGTTACTACGAGCAGTACTTC.

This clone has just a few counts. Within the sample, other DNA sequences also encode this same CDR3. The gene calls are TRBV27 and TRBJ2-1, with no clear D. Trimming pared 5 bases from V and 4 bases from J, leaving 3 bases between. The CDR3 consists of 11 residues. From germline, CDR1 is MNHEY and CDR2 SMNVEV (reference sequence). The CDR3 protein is CASSLYNEQFF. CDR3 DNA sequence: TGTGCCAGCAGTCTTTACAATGAGCAGTTCTTC.

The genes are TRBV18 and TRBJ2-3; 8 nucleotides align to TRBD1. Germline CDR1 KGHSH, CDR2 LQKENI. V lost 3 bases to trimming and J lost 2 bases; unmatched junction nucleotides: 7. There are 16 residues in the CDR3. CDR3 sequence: CASSPQGASATDTQYF. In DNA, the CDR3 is TGTGCCAGCTCACCCCAGGGGGCATCTGCCACAGATACGCAGTATTTT.

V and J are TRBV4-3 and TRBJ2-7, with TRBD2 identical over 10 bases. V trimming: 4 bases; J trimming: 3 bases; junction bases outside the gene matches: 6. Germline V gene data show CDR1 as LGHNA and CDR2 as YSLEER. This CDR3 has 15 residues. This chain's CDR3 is CASSLEREGLYEQYF. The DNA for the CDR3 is TGCGCCAGCAGCCTAGAGCGGGAGGGCCTCTACGAGCAGTACTTC.

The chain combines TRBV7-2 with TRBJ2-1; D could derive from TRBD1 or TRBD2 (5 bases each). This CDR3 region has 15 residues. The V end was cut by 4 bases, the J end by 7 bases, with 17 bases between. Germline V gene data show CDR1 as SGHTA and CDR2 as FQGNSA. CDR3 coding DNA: TGTGCCAGCAGCTGGGACGGACCGCCCGGGAATGAGCAGTTCTTC. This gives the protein CASSWDGPPGNEQFF.